This T cell receptor (beta chain) was obtained from a study of technical replicates of blood from several donors. The CDR3 is 18 residues long. V lost 2 bases, J lost 1 base, and 17 bases lay in between. CDR1 is SGHTA and CDR2 is FQGTGA in the germline V gene. Sequencing used immunoSEQ multiplex PCR; TCRdb keeps in-frame clones, though not all of them. The table records tens of thousands of clones, approximately 95% of them present only once. V usage is TRBV7-3 and J usage is TRBJ2-2; D may be TRBD2 (5 bases). Sequences were obtained from T cells isolated from PBMCs. This clonotype was sampled from a human donor in good health. In DNA, the CDR3 is TGTGCCAGCAGCTTAGAAGCGGTGCAACACCTGAACACCGGGGAGCTGTTTTTT. Amino acid sequence: CASSLEAVQHLNTGELFF.